Following are 14 T cell receptor beta chains from one sample sequenced in a study of control samples from healthy donors and cancer patients. Profiled with immunoSEQ multiplex PCR; TCRdb holds only in-frame clones, not every one. The sample carries 110,000 or so clones, around nine tenths recorded once. The sample comprised blood. These receptors were collected from a man aged 25 to 40 in good health.

This clone has just a few counts. The chain recombines TRBV10-3 with TRBJ1-5, with D hard to call. Deletions cut 4 bases from V and 1 base from J, with 8 bases between. Germline V CDR1 and CDR2: ENHRY, SYGVKD. CDR3 length equals 14 residues. CDR3 amino acids: CAISGTGSNQPQHF. The CDR3 DNA reads TGTGCCATCAGTGGGACGGGGAGCAATCAGCCCCAGCATTTT.

The chain is built from TRBV9 and TRBJ1-2; no reliable D call. Germline V gene data show CDR1 as SGDLS and CDR2 as YYNGEE. This CDR3 is 12 amino acids long. The V and J ends lost 6 bases and 8 bases respectively, with 14 bases between them. In DNA form, the CDR3 reads TGTGCCAGCAAGGGAACCTTCGGAGGCTACACCTTC. Amino acid sequence: CASKGTFGGYTF.

V usage is TRBV12-3 or TRBV12-4 and J usage is TRBJ1-1, with D possibly matching TRBD1 (6 bases). The V end lost 8 bases, the J end lost 6 bases, and 16 bases lay between the germline ends. This CDR3 region has 13 residues. CDR3 region: CASGRRGLPEAFF. CDR3 coding DNA: TGTGCCAGCGGGAGAAGGGGGTTACCTGAAGCTTTCTTT.

The chain is built from TRBV5-1 and TRBJ2-5; 10 positions agree with TRBD1. Per the germline V gene, CDR1 is SGHRS and CDR2 is YFSETQ. J gave up 12 bases and V 3 bases, and 11 bases lay outside the gene matches. The CDR3 is 14 residues long. CDR3 sequence: CASSSPGQGRREYF. For the CDR3, the DNA is TGCGCCAGCAGCTCACCGGGACAGGGGCGAAGAGAGTACTTC.

The rearrangement links TRBV18 to TRBJ2-2; either TRBD1 or TRBD2 may fit D (5 bases each). Germline-derived CDR1 and CDR2 are KGHSH and LQKENI. The V end lost 6 bases, the J end lost 2 bases, and 22 bases lay between the germline ends. This CDR3 has 18 amino acids. CDR3 DNA sequence: TGTGCCAGCTCCCTTTCAACAGGAGGAGCCTCTAACACCGGGGAGCTGTTTTTT. Protein sequence: CASSLSTGGASNTGELFF.

The chain has TRBV29-1 and TRBJ2-5; D gene uncertain. V lost 7 bases to trimming and J lost 1 base, with 13 bases between them. Germline V lookup: CDR1 SQVTM, CDR2 ANQGSEA. CDR3 length equals 13 residues. The CDR3 sequence is CSAPSSLQETQYF. In DNA, the CDR3 is TGCAGCGCCCCATCGAGCCTCCAAGAGACCCAGTACTTC. The full variable domain, with the rest looked up from reference TRBV29-1 and TRBJ2-5, is SAVISQKPSRDICQRGTSLTIQCQVDSQVTMMFWYRQQPGQSLTLIATANQGSEATYESGFVIDKFPISRPNLTFSTLTVSNMSPEDSSIYLCSAPSSLQETQYFGPGTRLLVL.

This chain links TRBV18 with TRBJ1-6; no definite D call. Germline lookup yields CDR1 KGHSH and CDR2 LQKENI. V was cut by 2 bases and J by 7 bases, with 12 bases left in between. The CDR3 has 15 amino acids. CDR3 in DNA: TGTGCCAGCTCACCAAGGACGGTAAAAAATTCACCCCTCCACTTT. Protein sequence: CASSPRTVKNSPLHF.

The rearrangement joins TRBV2 to TRBJ2-7; D possibly corresponds to TRBD2 (7 bases). The germline V and J ends were trimmed by 7 bases and 4 bases, with 14 bases remaining between them. CDR1 and CDR2 from the germline V gene are SNHLY and FYNNEI. This CDR3 spans 13 amino acids. The CDR3 is CASKGGGEYEQYV. CDR3 in DNA: TGTGCCAGCAAAGGGGGAGGGGAGTACGAGCAGTACGTC.

This chain links TRBV30 with TRBJ1-2; the D gene is possibly TRBD1 (5 bases). The V gene lost 2 bases and the J gene lost 8 bases, with 18 bases spanning the gap. CDR3 length: 14 residues. CDR1 is GTSNPN and CDR2 is SVGIG in the germline V gene (reference sequence). In nucleotides, the CDR3 is TGTGCCTGGAGTCTTAGCCGGGACGGCGGGGGCTACACCTTC. This sequence encodes CAWSLSRDGGGYTF.

CDR3 coding DNA: TGCGCCAGCAGTGATCTGGCTAGCGGGGGGGCCTCGGTTACGCAGTATTTT. Encoded protein: CASSDLASGGASVTQYF. The V call is TRBV10-2, the J call TRBJ2-3, with 12 bases that match TRBD2. The germline V gene has CDR1 WSHSY and CDR2 SAAADI. CDR3 length: 17 amino acids. V lost 3 bases and J lost 8; bases outside the gene matches: 12.

In nucleotides, the CDR3 is TGTGCCAGCAGCTTGTCCGGGACCGTGGAGGAGACCCAGTACTTC. It yields the protein CASSLSGTVEETQYF. The chain recombines TRBV7-7 with TRBJ2-5, with D possibly called TRBD1 or TRBD2 (5 bases each). This CDR3 contains 15 residues. V dropped 3 bases and J dropped 5 bases, with 16 bases sitting between them. CDR1 and CDR2 (germline): SSHAT, FNYEAQ (reference sequence).

This rearrangement joins TRBV20-1 to TRBJ1-5; no reliable D call. Germline CDR1 and CDR2: DFQATT and SNEGSKA (reference sequence). This CDR3 has 13 residues. Trimming removed 3 bases at V and 3 bases at J, with 9 bases between. The CDR3 region has the DNA TGCAGTGCTAGTTGGCAGGCCAATCAGCCCCAGCATTTT. As protein: CSASWQANQPQHF.

J is TRBJ1-5 and V is TRBV7-9, with 7 bases lining up with TRBD1. Trimming at V came to 5 bases and at J to 6 bases, leaving 4 bases not matched to a gene. The CDR3 covers 13 residues. Germline values: CDR1 SEHNR, CDR2 FQNEAQ (reference sequence). This CDR3 reads CASSATGTQPQHF. For the CDR3, the DNA is TGTGCCAGCAGCGCGACAGGGACTCAGCCCCAGCATTTT.

The genes are TRBV2 and TRBJ2-3; D is perhaps TRBD1 or TRBD2 (5 bases each). The CDR3 loop spans 15 amino acids. CDR1 and CDR2 from the germline V gene are SNHLY and FYNNEI. The ends were cut back, 8 bases at V and 5 bases at J, with 20 bases in the middle. This CDR3 reads CASGPGRSPRDTQYF. The CDR3 nucleotides are TGTGCCAGCGGGCCGGGACGGAGTCCGCGAGATACGCAGTATTTT. Full variable domain (missing parts from reference TRBV2 and TRBJ2-3): EPEVTQTPSHQVTQMGQEVILRCVPISNHLYFYWYRQILGQKVEFLVSFYNNEISEKSEIFDDQFSVERPDGSNFTLKIRSTKLEDSAMYFCASGPGRSPRDTQYFGPGTRLTVL.